This TCR beta chain was found in a study of vaccination and CD4 T cells after COVID-19. Remarks on this clonotype: Its antigen remains unidentified.

The Oncomine TCR Beta short-read assay was what sequenced the DNA obtained from cultured CD4+ T cells. It was cultured CD4+ T cells from which genomic DNA was extracted. Each CDR3 protein gets one entry after TCRdb re-called the PCR reads with MiXCR. Among roughly 19,000 distinct CDR3 sequences listed, around half were seen once. Treatment here: roughly 10-day PBMC culture with coronavirus spike peptide pools or control peptides (ViraFEST assay). With peptide pools, ViraFEST first expanded antigen-specific T cells and afterwards sequenced their TCRs. The sequencing here drew on CD4+ T cells from blood, cultured in vitro, taken before SARS-CoV-2 vaccination. The clonotype was recovered from a human donor who had recovered from COVID-19.

The DNA for the CDR3 is TGTGCCAGCAGCTTGAGGTCTAGCGGGGGTCGGCGCACAGATACGCAGTATTTT. This gives the protein CASSLRSSGGRRTDTQYF. The chain has TRBV7-9 and TRBJ2-3; TRBD2 agrees at 10 bases. CDR3 length equals 18 residues. Germline CDR1 is SEHNR and CDR2 is FQNEAQ (reference sequence). The ends lost 3 bases at V and 1 base at J; junction bases unmatched: 10.